These 27 T cell receptor beta chains originate from one sample sequenced in a study of CD8+ T cells in alopecia areata. Regarding treatment: oral pan-JAK inhibitor, 5-10 mg twice daily. Extraction of RNA preceded its reverse transcription into cDNA, which served as the sequencing template. The table came from immunoSEQ multiplex PCR; TCRdb's copy has only in-frame clones and leaves some out. The repertoire consists of a few hundred thousand clones, with around 57% occurring once and the leading ten covering roughly 1.4%. Sequencing used CD4+ T cells sorted from blood, obtained at week 4, from a patient treated with tofacitinib. The receptors derive from a human donor with alopecia areata.

This chain joins TRBV30 and TRBJ2-5; perhaps D is TRBD1 or TRBD2 (6 bases each). This CDR3 is 12 amino acids long. CDR1 is GTSNPN and CDR2 is SVGIG in the germline V gene (reference sequence). The germline V and J ends were trimmed by 3 bases and 4 bases, with 9 bases remaining between them. CDR3 coding DNA: TGTGCCTGGAGGGGGGGCGGAGAGACCCAGTACTTC. Encoded protein: CAWRGGGETQYF.

The chain links TRBV7-2 to TRBJ2-5; 7 nucleotides line up with TRBD2. Germline lookup yields CDR1 SGHTA and CDR2 FQGNSA. The CDR3 is 18 amino acids. V was clipped by 5 bases and J by 5 bases; unmatched bases: 20. The CDR3 bases are TGTGCCAGCAGCCGAACAGGAGTGGGACTAACCGATCGGGAGACCCAGTACTTC. This gives the protein CASSRTGVGLTDRETQYF.

The gene calls are TRBV5-1 and TRBJ2-7; D remains unclear. The CDR3 has 13 amino acids. CDR1 is SGHRS, CDR2 YFSETQ, per germline. Trimming pared 0 bases from V and 4 bases from J, leaving 8 bases between. This CDR3 is CASSLAEFYEQYF. The DNA for the CDR3 is TGCGCCAGCAGCTTGGCCGAGTTTTACGAGCAGTACTTC.

V and J are TRBV5-1 and TRBJ1-4; D gene uncertain. V was clipped by 0 bases and J by 5 bases, with 11 bases between them. The CDR3 covers 15 residues. Germline V gives CDR1 SGHRS, CDR2 YFSETQ. The CDR3 nucleotides are TGCGCCAGCAGCTTGGAGGGCAAGAGGAATGAAAAACTGTTTTTT. Protein product: CASSLEGKRNEKLFF.

This clone is medium-sized by share. CDR3 DNA sequence: TGTGCCAGCTCACCCGGACAGGGAGATACGCAGTATTTT. Translated, it gives CASSPGQGDTQYF. This chain links TRBV18 with TRBJ2-3, with 8 bases matching TRBD1. This CDR3 is built from 13 residues. Looked up from germline, CDR1 is KGHSH and CDR2 is LQKENI. V lost 3 bases and J lost 5; bases outside the gene matches: 1.

This clone appeared once. The rearrangement links TRBV7-2 to TRBJ1-5, with 9 bases fitting TRBD1. Germline CDR1 reads SGHTA; CDR2 reads FQGNSA. Unmatched junction bases numbered 2, after V lost 3 bases and J lost 2 bases. The CDR3 spans 15 residues. CDR3: CASSLGTGRNQPQHF. The CDR3 bases are TGTGCCAGCAGCTTGGGGACAGGGCGCAATCAGCCCCAGCATTTT.

This chain joins TRBV4-3 and TRBJ1-2; D ambiguous. The germline V and J ends were trimmed by 1 base and 2 bases, with 14 bases remaining between them. This CDR3 is built from 16 residues. Germline CDR1 reads LGHNA; CDR2 reads YSLEER. CDR3 amino acids: CASSQALGTVNYGYTF. The CDR3 DNA reads TGCGCCAGCAGCCAAGCCTTGGGAACGGTAAACTATGGCTACACCTTC.

The V gene is TRBV29-1, the J gene TRBJ2-2; D remains unclear. The CDR3 is 13 residues long. Trimming took off 1 base at V and 8 bases at J, with 11 bases between the two ends. Germline values: CDR1 SQVTM, CDR2 ANQGSEA. CDR3 DNA sequence: TGCAGCGTTGAAGGCCGGCTCGGAGGGGAGCTGTTTTTT. It yields the protein CSVEGRLGGELFF.

V usage is TRBV11-3 and J usage is TRBJ2-7, with D possibly matching TRBD1 (6 bases). Trimming left V 6 bases short and J 2 bases short, with 14 bases between. Germline V gives CDR1 SGHNT, CDR2 YENEEA. CDR3 length: 14 residues. The CDR3 region is CASSPRAGAYEQYF. The DNA of the CDR3 is TGTGCCAGCAGTCCTAGGGCAGGGGCCTACGAGCAGTACTTC.

This clone came up a few times. The chain combines TRBV19 with TRBJ2-7; D is possibly TRBD1 or TRBD2 (5 bases each). Trimming cost V 11 bases and J 6 bases, with 17 bases left between them. The CDR3 is made up of 12 amino acids. The germline V gene has CDR1 LNHDA and CDR2 SQIVND (reference sequence). The CDR3 reads CAVGGGTGEQYF. The CDR3 DNA reads as TGTGCCGTCGGCGGTGGGACCGGCGAGCAGTACTTC.

This clone occurred once. The gene calls are TRBV29-1 and TRBJ2-1; maybe TRBD2 (7 bases). Germline lookup yields CDR1 SQVTM and CDR2 ANQGSEA. V was cut by 7 bases and J by 2 bases, with 27 bases left in between. The CDR3 is 18 amino acids. CDR3 sequence: CSAAESPSRGATYNEQFF. CDR3 DNA sequence: TGCAGCGCAGCCGAAAGCCCCTCCCGGGGGGCGACCTACAATGAGCAGTTCTTC.

This clone was detected only once. The chain uses TRBV9 and TRBJ2-7, with D perhaps matching TRBD2 (6 bases). From germline, CDR1 is SGDLS and CDR2 YYNGEE. The CDR3 has 13 residues. V was trimmed by 4 bases and J by 5 bases, leaving 13 bases between them. DNA of the CDR3: TGTGCCAGCAGCCGGGGGAAGATTAACGAGCAGTACTTC. Encoded protein: CASSRGKINEQYF.

This clone appeared once. This chain connects TRBV9 to TRBJ2-7, with no clear D. Trimming left V 4 bases short and J 1 base short, with 12 bases between. Germline CDR1 is SGDLS and CDR2 is YYNGEE. There are 14 residues in the CDR3. This chain's CDR3 is CASSPPAGSYEQYF. The CDR3 nucleotides are TGTGCCAGCAGCCCCCCGGCAGGATCCTACGAGCAGTACTTC.

Many counts were recorded for this clone. The V call is TRBV27, the J call TRBJ2-2; no clear D gene. Trimming left V 3 bases short and J 1 base short, with 9 bases between. CDR1 MNHEY and CDR2 SMNVEV come from the germline V gene (reference sequence). The CDR3 covers 15 residues. The DNA for the CDR3 is TGTGCCAGCAGTTTCAGAGCGATGAACACCGGGGAGCTGTTTTTT. This translates into CASSFRAMNTGELFF.

The chain carries TRBV30 and TRBJ2-1; the match to TRBD1 covers 9 bases. Germline V gene data show CDR1 as GTSNPN and CDR2 as SVGIG (reference sequence). The CDR3 is 14 residues long. V gave up 5 bases and J gave up 0 bases; unmatched junction bases: 2. In nucleotides, the CDR3 is TGTGCCTGGGGGACAGGGTCCTCCTACAATGAGCAGTTCTTC. Translating gives CAWGTGSSYNEQFF.

This clone was counted a single time. This chain connects TRBV6-5 to TRBJ2-5, with D tentatively TRBD2 (5 bases). Trimming took off 5 bases at V and 4 bases at J, with 14 bases between the two ends. There are 14 residues in the CDR3. Germline-derived CDR1 and CDR2 are MNHEY and SVGAGI. CDR3 sequence (DNA): TGTGCCAGCAGTCAACTCACGGGGTTAGAGACCCAGTACTTC. Its translation: CASSQLTGLETQYF.

This sequence joins TRBV30 and TRBJ1-1; D is possibly TRBD1 (6 bases). This CDR3 has 15 amino acids. Germline CDR1 is GTSNPN and CDR2 is SVGIG (reference sequence). With 0 bases removed from V and 0 bases from J, the gap between germline ends came to 11 bases. The DNA of the CDR3 is TGTGCCTGGAGTGTACGCAGGGGTCTGAACACTGAAGCTTTCTTT. It translates to CAWSVRRGLNTEAFF.

V is TRBV5-1 and J is TRBJ2-3, with 9 bases matching TRBD2. After removal of 5 bases from V and 4 bases from J, the junction contained 8 bases not matched to a gene. The CDR3 is 15 amino acids. The V gene's germline CDR1 is SGHRS and CDR2 YFSETQ. Here the CDR3 reads CASRPRAGGADTQYF. Here the CDR3 DNA reads TGCGCCAGCAGACCTCGAGCGGGGGGAGCAGATACGCAGTATTTT.

As DNA, the CDR3 is TGTGCCAGTAGTATACTAGCGGGGGTAGGAGAGACCCAGTACTTC. Translating gives CASSILAGVGETQYF. The chain combines TRBV19 with TRBJ2-5; 10 bases match TRBD2. CDR1 and CDR2 from the germline V gene are LNHDA and SQIVND (reference sequence). V was pared by 2 bases and J by 4 bases, with 4 bases of the junction left unmatched. The CDR3 contains 15 residues.

This rearrangement joins TRBV11-2 to TRBJ1-6; D unresolved. The CDR3 has 14 amino acids. Trimming removed 4 bases from V and 7 bases from J, with 11 bases in between. From germline, CDR1 is SGHAT and CDR2 FQNNGV. CDR3 coding DNA: TGTGCCAGCAGCTATGAGTCCCTAAATTCACCCCTCCACTTT. Translation gives CASSYESLNSPLHF.

The chain uses TRBV2 and TRBJ1-5, with D uncertain. Germline CDR1 and CDR2: SNHLY and FYNNEI. The CDR3 sequence is 14 residues long. V lost 6 bases and J lost 4, with 13 bases in between. The CDR3 protein is CASRVGPQNQPQHF. CDR3 in DNA: TGTGCCAGCAGGGTTGGACCTCAAAATCAGCCCCAGCATTTT.

V usage is TRBV25-1 and J usage is TRBJ1-1; no clear D gene. The V end was cut by 6 bases, the J end by 1 base, with 9 bases between. The CDR3 spans 13 residues. CDR1 is MGHDK, CDR2 SYGVNS, per germline. The DNA for the CDR3 is TGTGCCAGCAGGGGGTTCTCGAACACTGAAGCTTTCTTT. Protein sequence: CASRGFSNTEAFF.

The chain combines TRBV5-1 with TRBJ2-5; D unclear. The CDR3 extends over 14 amino acids. Trimming cost V 0 bases and J 5 bases, with 11 bases left between them. CDR1 is SGHRS, CDR2 YFSETQ, per germline. The CDR3 spells CASSLDGYGETQYF. The CDR3 DNA is TGCGCCAGCAGCTTGGACGGGTACGGCGAGACCCAGTACTTC.

This chain uses TRBV27 with TRBJ1-5; no firm D call. CDR1 MNHEY and CDR2 SMNVEV come from the germline V gene (reference sequence). The CDR3 length is 13 residues. V was cut by 5 bases and J by 3 bases, with 8 bases left in between. The CDR3 DNA reads as TGTGCCAGCAGTCGTCTATTCAATCAGCCCCAGCATTTT. Its translation is CASSRLFNQPQHF.

The CDR3 nucleotides read TGTGCCTGGAAGTGGGACTATAATTCACCCCTCCACTTT. Encoded protein: CAWKWDYNSPLHF. V usage is TRBV30 and J usage is TRBJ1-6; unclear D gene. The length of the CDR3 is 13 residues. V dropped 4 bases and J dropped 3 bases, with 7 bases sitting between them. Germline lookup yields CDR1 GTSNPN and CDR2 SVGIG (reference sequence).

The chain carries TRBV29-1 and TRBJ2-1; D possibly matches TRBD1 or TRBD2 (5 bases each). The CDR3 is 12 amino acids. V was trimmed by 6 bases and J by 8 bases, leaving 14 bases between them. CDR1 and CDR2 (germline): SQVTM, ANQGSEA. Here the CDR3 DNA reads TGCAGCGTGGAACGAGGGGTGCATGAGCAGTTCTTC. Amino acid sequence: CSVERGVHEQFF.

The chain carries TRBV2 and TRBJ2-7; D not resolved. Germline V gene lookup returns CDR1 SNHLY and CDR2 FYNNEI. This CDR3 has 14 amino acids. V gave up 2 bases and J gave up 7 bases, with 15 bases separating them. In DNA, the CDR3 is TGTGCCAGCAGTGAATCCCCAGTAACCTCAGAGCAGTACTTC. As protein: CASSESPVTSEQYF.